A selection of T cell receptor beta chains follows, all from one sample in a study of Ad26.COV2.S vaccination and SARS-CoV-2 variants. Assay: immunoSEQ multiplex PCR; the TCRdb copy retains only in-frame clones and omits some. The repertoire consists of hundreds of thousands of clones, with roughly 89% occurring once and the leading ten covering just under 5%. The material was peripheral blood, obtained in a trial of Ad26.COV2.S vaccine versus placebo. These receptors all come from a person between 18 and 65 years old who received the Ad26.COV2.S COVID-19 vaccine or a placebo. Each CDR3 is given with its conserved first and last residue. D genes are given only for firm matches. Size is omitted from some rows. Given values are once, few, many or a class for expanded clones.

d_call clone_size j_call v_call cdr3_nt cdr3_aa
. . TRBJ1-3 TRBV5-4 TGTGCCAGCAGCCCCCGGGACGGGGGTAACACCATATATTTT CASSPRDGGNTIYF
TRBD1 . TRBJ1-2 TRBV5-6 TGTGCCAGCAGACCGCGGACAGGGGGCTATGGCTACACCTTC CASRPRTGGYGYTF
. . TRBJ2-6 TRBV9 TGTGCCAGCAGCGACGGGACAAAAGGGGACCGCTCTGGGGCCAACGTCCTGACTTTC CASSDGTKGDRSGANVLTF
. . TRBJ2-1 TRBV9 TGTGCCAGCAGCGCGCGGACAAACTCCTACAATGAGCAGTTCTTC CASSARTNSYNEQFF
TRBD1 . TRBJ2-2 TRBV7-9 TGTGCCAGCAGCTTAGGCTGGGACAGCCCCACCGGGGAGCTGTTTTTT CASSLGWDSPTGELFF
TRBD2 . TRBJ2-1 TRBV28 TGTGCCAGCAGTTTACTTCTAGCGGGAAGTTCCTACAATGAGCAGTTCTTC CASSLLLAGSSYNEQFF
. once TRBJ1-2 TRBV28 TGTGCCAGCAGACCGGCGGGGACATGGGATGGCTACACCTTC CASRPAGTWDGYTF
. . TRBJ2-2 TRBV15 TGTGCCACCAGCAGAGAATTATCCAGGGAGACCGGGGAGCTGTTTTTT CATSRELSRETGELFF
TRBD1 . TRBJ2-7 TRBV29-1 TGCAGCGTTGAGGACAGGAGCTCCTACGAGCAGTACTTC CSVEDRSSYEQYF
TRBD2 . TRBJ2-1 TRBV4-1 TGCGCCAGCAGCGAACTAGCGGGAGGGGCCTATGAGCAGTTCTTC CASSELAGGAYEQFF
. . TRBJ2-7 TRBV28 TGTGCCAGCAGTCGAAGTACCTCGTTGACCTACGAGCAGTACTTC CASSRSTSLTYEQYF
TRBD1 . TRBJ1-2 TRBV5-8 TGTGCCAGCAGCTTATTAAGGTCAGGGGGCGATGGCTACACCTTC CASSLLRSGGDGYTF
. . TRBJ1-2 TRBV25-1 TGTGCCAGCAGAGACCGGGCCTCCAACTATGGCTACACCTTC CASRDRASNYGYTF